This TCR beta chain comes out of a study of cytomegalovirus exposure and HLA in healthy donors (TCRdb year 2017). General notes on the study: According to an earlier analysis of several hundred of the donors, roughly 180 million T cells yielded 120 million or so unique TCR beta sequences and about 280 Gb of sequence data. An early release that covered some 630 HLA-typed donors contained about 300 gigabases of sequencing data and tens of millions of unique TCR sequences. Of the roughly 400 genotyped donors, 65% to 90% fell in the genetic ancestry cluster associated with self-reported Caucasian donors. The study aimed to test whether cataloging public T cell receptors could reveal signatures of past pathogen exposure. The T cell repertoires of 700 or so subjects were profiled by immunosequencing and related to cytomegalovirus serostatus. A separate validation cohort of 90 to 150 different subjects was used in addition to the 666-subject first cohort. High-throughput TCR immunosequencing, statistical association of individual TCRs with disease status, and machine learning were combined to predict cytomegalovirus infection status. A later analysis re-analyzed previously published TCR beta repertoires from approximately 670 donors and added high-resolution HLA genotyping to study TCR occurrence patterns. Rather than using new phenotypic data, the later analysis identified candidate immune exposures from TCR beta sequences and from how often those sequences occurred across donors. An earlier analysis of 587 of the donors used high-throughput TCR beta sequencing to judge whether each TCR beta V gene segment behaved as functional or pseudogenic. Donor age, sex, ethnicity and CMV serostatus were compiled alongside the repertoire data. A later genetic analysis took genome-wide SNP genotypes for about three fifths of the roughly 670 donors and used that subset as a discovery cohort. Every discovery cohort repertoire had been produced on one sequencing platform. HLA typing covered class I and class II loci at four-digit resolution. Typing coverage varied by locus: roughly 629-630 donors for A, B, C, DRB1 and DQB1; roughly 520 for DQA1; over 600 for DPA1; approximately 470 for DPB1. About 5 DR-DQ haplotypes were handled as single units for association and clustering, since linkage in the cohort was strong. Across approximately 420 genotyped donors of the cohort, an average of approximately 220,000 unique TCR beta nucleotide sequences per donor were sequenced, and 15% to 20% of those sequences were non-productive.

The cohort comprised approximately 700 healthy bone marrow donors. All cohort members were sampled while nominally healthy, although unrecorded immune exposures were likely present. The donor was CMV seropositive and belonged to the group of more than 250 seropositive cohort members. A peripheral blood sample was collected from each donor, and TCR beta sequencing was performed on peripheral blood mononuclear cells. Genomic DNA was extracted from the blood cell samples with the Qiagen DNeasy Blood Extraction Kit. The method behind the library was the immunoSEQ multiplex PCR assay. The multiplex PCR relied on a mix of 60 forward primers for TCR Vbeta segments and 13 reverse primers for TCR Jbeta segments. The CDR3 region of rearranged TCR beta genes was amplified from genomic DNA with a multiplex PCR assay. Amplified TCR beta libraries were sequenced as 87-base-pair reads on the Illumina HiSeq System. As for the authors' bioinformatics: In a later analysis, around 80 million unique TCR beta chains were counted across the 500 to 850 repertoires, and about 10 million of these chains were shared by at least two donors. Raw reads were error-corrected and collapsed into unique sequences with a nearest-neighbor algorithm that merged closely related sequences to remove PCR and sequencing errors. CDR3 sequences were aligned to IMGT reference sequences to assign V, D and J gene segments. For a sequence to be retained, at least a six-nucleotide match to both a V gene segment and a J gene segment was required. Rearrangements were called productive when the CDR3 lacked stop codons and stayed in frame with V and J; all others were non-productive. CDR3 was defined according to IMGT convention as the region running from the second conserved V-encoded cysteine to the conserved J-encoded phenylalanine. The earlier analysis of some 600 of the donors excluded sequences that lacked an unambiguous match to a single V gene segment. An earlier analysis of 587 of the donors called V segments functional above 56.7% productive rearrangements and segregating when the between-donor standard deviation exceeded 5%. To diagnose cytomegalovirus status from the catalog of TCR beta chain sequences, a statistical classification framework was built. V and J gene assignment, in a later analysis, came from comparing TCR nucleotide sequences with IMGT/GENE-DB human TR gene sequences. A later analysis assigned CDR3 sequences and most-parsimonious VDJ recombination scenarios with the TCRdist pipeline. In a later analysis, each TCR beta chain was defined by its CDR3 amino acid sequence together with its V-gene family, and reads without a unique V-gene family were excluded. As a way to deal with suspected cross-contamination and a sequencing artifact, a later analysis dropped 450 to 700 nucleotide sequences that were highly shared and had low generation probability. For each public chain, a later analysis derived a clonal expansion index from normalized ranks of inferred template counts within each repertoire. In a later analysis, generation probabilities were computed with a VDJ recombination model fitted to out-of-frame rearrangements, and the resulting probabilities were checked against IGoR. A later analysis scored TCR-TCR, TCR-HLA and TCR-CMV co-occurrence with hypergeometric tests, applying a repertoire-size bias correction to TCR pairs. False discovery rates were estimated in a later analysis by permuting HLA or CMV assignments 20 times. A later analysis grouped co-occurring TCRs with DBSCAN, adding TCRdist sequence similarity when clustering within HLA-allele-positive subsets. Repertoires with fewer than 30,000 or more than 120,000 public chains were left out of co-occurrence clustering, as were about 5 repertoires with anomalous nucleotide sharing. TCRdb took this table from immuneACCESS and kept in-frame rearrangements with V and J called. Such tables lack part of the clones; where checked against another copy, unresolved V genes explain under half of the gap, and the rest is unexplained. The D gene and trimming were derived from the DNA, and the V and J assignments and clone size from that table. The sample table lists 55,000 to 75,000 clones, 70% to 85% of them with a count of one. The top ten constitute 2.5% to 3.5% of the sample.

Study-wide conclusions, independent of this receptor: According to a later genetic analysis, donors in an Asian-associated ancestry cluster had fewer N-insertions in productive TCRs than the approximately 670-donor mean. A further reported finding was that TCR beta sequences accurately predicted the HLA-A and HLA-B alleles for most subjects in the first cohort. The earlier analysis of nearly 600 of the donors excluded over 15 rarely observed V segments, including chromosome 9 orphons, because counts were too low. An association between a missense DCLRE1C variant and V-gene and J-gene trimming of TCR beta chains was found in a later genetic analysis and replicated in an independent cohort. In this cohort, only TCR beta chains were sequenced, and detectable features were limited by the absence of alpha or paired-chain data. The 87-base-pair reads could not distinguish some IMGT-functional V segments, including TRBV6-2 and TRBV6-3, so those segments were excluded. A few of the identified cytomegalovirus-associated TCR beta chains were confirmed in vitro to be specific for cytomegalovirus antigens. According to a later analysis, TCR association rates differed among HLA loci, with DRB1 alleles showing the most associated TCRs and HLA-C alleles showing the fewest. According to a later analysis, parvovirus B19, influenza, CMV and Epstein-Barr virus appeared linked to several top co-occurrence clusters. In a later analysis, HLA-associated TCR beta chains were found to be more clonally expanded and to have lower generation probabilities than equally common non-associated chains. Immune exposure information for the cohort was limited to CMV serostatus. Roughly uniform sequencing depth across donors was assumed in presence/absence analyses, although this assumption may not hold. In the study, approximately 150 TCR beta chains were listed as associated with cytomegalovirus. The classifier was reported to diagnose cytomegalovirus status with high specificity and sensitivity in both the original and validation cohorts. A cluster of highly shared sequence variants was judged likely to be a technical artifact of the sequencing pipeline. Correlated functional status among segregating V segments might be attributable to linkage disequilibrium, but an unknown experimental factor could not be ruled out. According to the authors, the approach could potentially be generalized to other disease states and immunological phenotypes. Most TCR sequences were observed very rarely across donors, whereas some public TCRs were present in many individuals. A later analysis found that most CMV-associated TCR beta chains appeared HLA-restricted, with HLA associations seemingly driven largely by CMV exposure. When HLA alleles, especially DR and DQ, strongly co-occurred, attributing TCR associations to individual alleles was difficult. Because some donors lacked HLA typing at each locus, the association tests relied only on the typed subset. Specific HLA alleles were associated with some 15,000 TCR beta sequences at a false discovery rate of 0.05 in a later analysis. Broadly in line with IMGT annotations, most TCR beta V segments showed up in productive rearrangements about 87% or about 30% of the time in an earlier analysis of around 550 of the donors.

In the case of this clone: Its antigen is still unknown. Base qualities are missing; no much larger clone stands one base away.

From cysteine to phenylalanine, the CDR3 is 12 amino acids long. Only the CDR3 part of the read is kept: 36 bases, read in frame from the first base. The germline V end is reduced by 5 bases and the J end by 3 bases; junction bases left unmatched: 3. CDR1 is given as GTSNPN and CDR2 as SVGIG, both from the germline V gene (reference sequence). The receptor chain draws on TRBV30 and TRBJ2-7; 8 junctional bases match TRBD2. Sequencing was performed on PBMCs. This receptor was obtained from a girl aged 10-17 years in good health and CMV-seropositive. For the CDR3, the sequence is CAWPGLGYEQYF. DNA sequence: TGTGCCTGGCCGGGACTAGGCTACGAGCAGTACTTC.